The entry below describes one TCR beta chain. Its antigen is unidentified. The entry originates in a study of cytomegalovirus exposure and HLA in healthy donors. Background on the study: The platform used for the roughly 110 validation repertoires matched that of the 600 to 800 first-cohort repertoires, a later analysis reported. Study-level results: Cytomegalovirus association was listed for around 180 TCR beta chains. High specificity and sensitivity for cytomegalovirus status were reported for the classifier.

The protocol was immunoSEQ multiplex PCR, while the TCRdb copy is restricted to in-frame clones and leaves out a portion. The table records approximately 62,000 clones, about 92% of them present only once. V was pared by 2 bases and J by 11 bases, with 9 bases between. Germline CDR1 is ENHRY and CDR2 is SYGVKD. CDR3 size: 11 residues. This clonotype was obtained from a woman younger than 30 in good health and CMV-seronegative. The sequenced sample was PBMCs. The chain carries TRBV10-3 and TRBJ1-1, with D possibly being TRBD1 (5 bases). The CDR3 DNA is TGTGCCATCAGTGAGACAGGACGGGCTTTCTTT. Amino acids: CAISETGRAFF.